These 22 T cell receptor beta chains originate from one sample sequenced in a study of tumor-infiltrating lymphocytes in primary liver carcinoma. Total RNA (roughly 530 ng) served as template for TCR beta cDNA synthesis primed by a constant-region primer. Libraries covering TCR beta were generated through three nested multiplex PCR rounds (using a slightly modified ARM-PCR). TRBV1-TRBV30 forward primers and a C-beta reverse primer were used in the first two PCR rounds, which each ran for about 11 cycles. TCRdb called the multiplex PCR reads again in MiXCR, with one record for every CDR3 protein. Of fewer than 85,000 distinct CDR3 sequences listed, approximately 62% were seen once; the top ten hold approximately 26%. Joint extraction of RNA and DNA used roughly 18-34 mg of bulk tissue that was unsorted. Sequencing input: tumor-adjacent normal liver tissue. The source of these receptors is a man aged 40-55 years with primary liver carcinoma and hepatitis B virus infection.

This clonotype showed up just once. A much larger clone lies a single base off, so this may be a read error. This chain joins TRBV28 and TRBJ1-3; D gene ambiguous. The length of the CDR3 is 14 residues. Trimming pared 5 bases from V and 2 bases from J, leaving 10 bases between. Germline V gene lookup returns CDR1 MDHEN and CDR2 SYDVKM. DNA for the CDR3: TGTGCCAGCAGTGCACAGATGACTGGAAACACCATATATTTT. It encodes CASSAQMTGNTIYF. Full variable domain (outside the CDR3, taken from reference TRBV28 and TRBJ1-3): DVKVTQSSRYLVKRTGEKVFLECVQDMDHENMFWYRQDPGLGLRLIYFSYDVKMKEKGDIPEGYSVSREKKERFSLILESASTNQTSMYLCASSAQMTGNTIYFGEGSWLTVV.

This clonotype has a handful of counts. This chain joins TRBV5-4 and TRBJ2-5; 8 bases fit TRBD2. The trim removed 4 bases at V and 4 bases at J, leaving 3 bases unmatched. This CDR3 has 13 residues. The V gene's germline CDR1 is SGHNT and CDR2 YYREEE (reference sequence). The CDR3 DNA follows: TGTGCCAGCAGCCCGACTAGCGTAGAGACCCAGTACTTC. Translating gives CASSPTSVETQYF.

CDR3 protein: CATSDWRTGGSGANVLTF. In DNA form, the CDR3 reads TGTGCCACCAGTGATTGGAGGACAGGGGGCTCTGGGGCCAACGTCCTGACTTTC. V usage is TRBV24-1 and J usage is TRBJ2-6, with 10 positions matching TRBD1. Germline assignment: CDR1 KGHDR and CDR2 SFDVKD. V trimming: 2 bases; J trimming: 0 bases; junction bases outside the gene matches: 3. The CDR3 consists of 18 residues.

For this clonotype: The CDR3 does not close with the conserved phenylalanine or tryptophan, likely indicating a read error. This sequence joins TRBV6-1 and TRBJ2-7, with D possibly being TRBD2 (5 bases). V was cut by 3 bases and J by 6 bases, with 24 bases left in between. The CDR3 sequence is 17 residues long. Germline V gene sequence: CDR1 MNHNS, CDR2 SASEGT. The CDR3 spells CASSDWVRSHHEGEQYL. The CDR3 DNA follows: TGTGCCAGCAGTGATTGGGTAAGGTCCCACCACGAGGGCGAGCAGTACTTA.

Concerning this clonotype itself: This is likely a read error, given that the CDR3 carries no conserved phenylalanine or tryptophan at its end. The chain carries TRBV4-1 and TRBJ2-7, with D perhaps TRBD1 (5 bases). CDR3 length: 16 residues. The germline gives CDR1 MGHRA, CDR2 YSYEKL. Between the trimmed V and J ends, which lost 0 bases and 5 bases, there was a span of 17 bases. The CDR3 nucleotides are TGCGCCAGCAGCCAAGATCGAACAGGTGCCACCCACGAGCAGTACTTA. Translation: CASSQDRTGATHEQYL.

The J gene is TRBJ1-1, the V gene TRBV11-2; D call uncertain. Germline V CDR1 and CDR2: SGHAT, FQNNGV. The CDR3 contains 13 residues. CDR3 amino acids: CARNLARSTEAFF. Here the CDR3 DNA reads TGTGCTAGGAACTTAGCCAGGAGCACTGAAGCTTTCTTT.

V is TRBV5-1 and J is TRBJ2-1; 8 nucleotides match TRBD2. The CDR3 contains 16 residues. V was pared by 4 bases and J by 12 bases, with 18 bases of the junction left unmatched. Germline V lookup: CDR1 SGHRS, CDR2 YFSETQ. This chain's CDR3 is CASSLDGASGFGVQFF. CDR3 nucleotides: TGCGCCAGCAGCCTGGACGGGGCTAGCGGGTTTGGTGTGCAGTTCTTC.

Of note for this clonotype: Compared with germline, one end of the junction differs, possibly owing to a read error. This chain links TRBV6-6 with TRBJ2-2; TRBD2 matches at 13 bases. CDR1 is MNHNY and CDR2 is SVGAGI in the germline V gene (reference sequence). The CDR3 is made up of 20 amino acids. The chain's CDR3 is CASSPLVGLAGPTNTRELFF. The CDR3 DNA follows: TGTGCAAGCAGTCCGCTCGTGGGACTAGCGGGACCAACGAACACCAGGGAGCTGTTTTTT.

The table lists this clonotype with a few counts. A much larger clone lies a single base off, so this may be a read error. The genes are TRBV7-8 and TRBJ1-5; D gene uncertain. The CDR3 totals 15 residues. V was clipped by 0 bases and J by 7 bases, with 13 bases between them. Germline CDR1 SGHVS, CDR2 FQNEAQ. The DNA of the CDR3 is TGTGCCAGCAGCTTAGCGCGGCAGGTCAGGCAGCCCCAGCATTTT. Its protein product is CASSLARQVRQPQHF.

The chain combines TRBV12-3 or TRBV12-4 with TRBJ1-2, with 7 bases identical to TRBD1. This CDR3 contains 16 residues. V was pared by 5 bases and J by 7 bases, with 16 bases of the junction left unmatched. The CDR3 bases are TGTGCCAGCAGTCTAAGGGAGACAGGGCCCTTTAGTGGCTACACCTTC. It specifies CASSLRETGPFSGYTF.

This clonotype was counted a few times. This may be a read error: a much more frequent sequence differs by one nucleotide. The chain recombines TRBV7-9 with TRBJ2-2; tentative D call: TRBD2 (5 bases). This CDR3 region has 17 residues. The V gene's germline CDR1 is SEHNR and CDR2 FQNEAQ (reference sequence). The CDR3 loop is CASSLFKMEGPERELSF. In DNA, the CDR3 is TGTGCCAGCAGCTTATTCAAGATGGAAGGCCCAGAAAGGGAGCTGTCTTTT.

This CDR3 is CASSRDRQWETQYF. The DNA of the CDR3 is TGTGCCAGCAGCCGAGACCGACAGTGGGAGACCCAGTACTTC. The chain employs TRBV4-2 and TRBJ2-5, with D maybe TRBD1 (5 bases). CDR3 length equals 14 residues. Germline CDR1 and CDR2: LGHNA and YNFKEQ. Trimming pared 4 bases from V and 5 bases from J, leaving 14 bases between.

The chain joins TRBV30 to TRBJ1-1; D unclear. V dropped 8 bases and J dropped 11 bases, with 12 bases sitting between them. This CDR3 spans 9 amino acids. Germline CDR1 GTSNPN, CDR2 SVGIG (reference sequence). The CDR3 loop reads CAGARMAFF. The CDR3 region has the DNA TGTGCCGGAGCAAGGATGGCTTTCTTT.

This clonotype was observed once. This chain connects TRBV6-5 to TRBJ2-2; TRBD2 matches at 12 bases. With 8 bases clipped from V and 1 base from J, the junction kept 8 bases outside the gene matches. CDR3 length equals 17 residues. Germline V gene lookup returns CDR1 MNHEY and CDR2 SVGAGI. The CDR3 is CASGVRTSGENTGELFF. The CDR3 DNA reads as TGTGCCAGCGGTGTAAGGACTAGCGGGGAGAACACCGGGGAGCTGTTTTTT.

CDR3 loop: CANSYSQPALTGGYSGANVLTF. The CDR3 DNA reads as TGTGCCAATAGTTACTCTCAGCCTGCCTTGACGGGAGGCTACTCTGGGGCCAACGTCCTGACTTTC. The chain joins TRBV6-5 to TRBJ2-6, with 7 bases that match TRBD2. Germline V gene data show CDR1 as MNHEY and CDR2 as SVGAGI. The CDR3 has 22 residues. J lost 0 bases, V lost 10 bases, and 27 bases had no gene match.

Points on this clonotype: Germline is not matched at one junction end, which may reflect a read error. The V and J genes are TRBV11-2 and TRBJ2-5, with 10 bases aligning to TRBD2. Germline V gives CDR1 SGHAT, CDR2 FQNNGV. The CDR3 consists of 18 residues. DNA for the CDR3: TGTGCCTGCAGCTCGGATCCGTGGTCTAGCGGGAGAGGAGAGACCCAGTACTTC. It yields the protein CACSSDPWSSGRGETQYF.

Points on this clonotype: One base away lies a much larger clone, so this may be a sequencing read error. The V call is TRBV7-9, the J call TRBJ2-2; D unclear. V was cut by 5 bases and J by 6 bases, with 10 bases left in between. Germline V CDR1 and CDR2: SEHNR, FQNEAQ (reference sequence). The CDR3 loop spans 13 amino acids. The CDR3 coding sequence is TGTGCCAGCAGCAGCAGAAACGCCGGGGAGCTGTTTTTT. Its protein product is CASSSRNAGELFF.

With respect to this clonotype: It is likely a read error, because the conserved phenylalanine at the end of the CDR3 is missing. For the CDR3, the DNA is TGCAGCGCAGGACACTACGTGAATGAGCAGTTCCTC. Its translation: CSAGHYVNEQFL. The genes are TRBV29-1 and TRBJ2-1, with D possibly matching TRBD1 (5 bases). The V end was cut by 7 bases, the J end by 7 bases, with 14 bases between. The CDR3 totals 12 residues. CDR1 and CDR2 from the germline V gene are SQVTM and ANQGSEA.

Many counts were recorded for this clonotype. The chain recombines TRBV5-1 with TRBJ1-5; D remains unclear. The CDR3 covers 14 residues. Trimming shortened V by 0 bases and J by 4 bases, and 8 bases separated the two germline ends. The germline V gene has CDR1 SGHRS and CDR2 YFSETQ. The CDR3 DNA sequence: TGCGCCAGCAGCTTGGGTGAAGGGAATCAGCCCCAGCATTTT. It yields the protein CASSLGEGNQPQHF.

On this clonotype: Germline and junction disagree at one end, which may indicate a read error. The chain uses TRBV11-2 and TRBJ1-6; D not resolved. Germline CDR1 and CDR2: SGHAT and FQNNGV. The CDR3 is 16 residues long. The CDR3 region has the DNA TGTGCCAGGAGCTTAGATCTTAACAGCCATTTCAGAACCCTCCACTTT. Amino acids: CARSLDLNSHFRTLHF.

About this clonotype: A junction end diverges from the germline sequence, so it may reflect a read error. The V and J genes are TRBV11-2 and TRBJ2-4; no clear D gene. Per germline, CDR1 SGHAT and CDR2 FQNNGV. This CDR3 is built from 15 residues. The CDR3 region is CASTTSAVTKNIQYF. CDR3 DNA sequence: TGTGCCAGCACCACTTCGGCGGTAACCAAAAATATTCAGTACTTC.

Ten or more counts support this clonotype. Being one base from a much bigger clone, this may be a read error. Lacking the conserved final phenylalanine or tryptophan, this CDR3 likely reflects a read error. The chain is built from TRBV4-2 and TRBJ2-3; no firm D call. CDR1 and CDR2 (germline): LGHNA, YNFKEQ. The germline V and J ends were trimmed by 0 bases and 2 bases, with 12 bases remaining between them. The CDR3 runs 16 residues. CDR3 DNA: TGTGCCAGCAGCCAAGATCTTAGCCGGCTCACAGATACGCAGTATTCT. Protein product: CASSQDLSRLTDTQYS.